This T cell receptor (beta chain) was captured in a study of shared clonotypes between healthy human individuals. V was cut by 5 bases and J by 6 bases, with 14 bases left in between. This CDR3 region has 13 residues. Germline V lookup: CDR1 SGHVS, CDR2 FQNEAQ. Naive CD8 cells, CD45RO-negative and positively selected for CCR7, excluded terminally differentiated effector memory CD45RA+ cells. All the donors were Caucasian adults who lived in Nashville, Tennessee. This table comes from immunoSEQ multiplex PCR, and its TCRdb copy is limited to in-frame clones, with some not included. The profile covers roughly 2.1 million clones, with about 93% appearing a single time and roughly 1.7% taken by the ten largest.

This sequence originates from a young man in good health. Some clones in this sample may be carry-over from other donors' samples. The V call is TRBV7-8, the J call TRBJ2-7, with D hard to call. The sample taken for sequencing was naive CD8+ T cells from PBMCs. The chain's CDR3 is CASSPEALPEQYF. CDR3 DNA: TGTGCCAGCAGCCCCGAGGCCCTCCCCGAGCAGTACTTC. The complete variable domain, with remaining parts taken from reference TRBV7-8 and TRBJ2-7, reads GAGVSQSPRYKVAKRGQDVALRCDPISGHVSLFWYQQALGQGPEFLTYFQNEAQLDKSGLPSDRFFAERPEGSVSTLKIQRTQQEDSAVYLCASSPEALPEQYFGPGTRLTVT.